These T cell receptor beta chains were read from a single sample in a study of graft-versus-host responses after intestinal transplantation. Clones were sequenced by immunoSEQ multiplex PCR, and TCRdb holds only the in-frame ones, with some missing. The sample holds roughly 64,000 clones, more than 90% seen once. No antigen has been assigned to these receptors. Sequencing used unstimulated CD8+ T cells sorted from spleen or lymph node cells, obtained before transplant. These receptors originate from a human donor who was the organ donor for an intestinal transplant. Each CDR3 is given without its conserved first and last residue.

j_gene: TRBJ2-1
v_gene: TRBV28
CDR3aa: ASSLDELAGAGEQF

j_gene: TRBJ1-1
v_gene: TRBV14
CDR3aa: ASSLFAGQDEAF

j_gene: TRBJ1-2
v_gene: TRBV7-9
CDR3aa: ASSLVAGDGIIYGYT

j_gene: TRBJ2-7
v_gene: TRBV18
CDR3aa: ASSPPGGYEQY

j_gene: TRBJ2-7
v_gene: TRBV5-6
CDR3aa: ASSLGVGAYEQY

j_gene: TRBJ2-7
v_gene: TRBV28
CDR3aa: ASSSILAGSPGEQY

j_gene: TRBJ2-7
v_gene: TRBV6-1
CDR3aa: ASGQGRYEQY

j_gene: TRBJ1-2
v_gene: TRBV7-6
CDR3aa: ASSATGNYGYT

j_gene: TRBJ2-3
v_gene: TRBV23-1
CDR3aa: ASSQINRQVGTDTQY

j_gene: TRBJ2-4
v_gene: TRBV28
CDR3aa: ASSPTGVAKNIQY

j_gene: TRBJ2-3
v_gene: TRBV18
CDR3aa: ASSPGLAGGVTDTQY

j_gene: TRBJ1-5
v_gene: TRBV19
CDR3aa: ASSMGDRGSNQPQH

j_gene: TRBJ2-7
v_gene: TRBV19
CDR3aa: ASSMVSPSYEQY

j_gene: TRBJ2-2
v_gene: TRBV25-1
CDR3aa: ASSEGGDTGELF

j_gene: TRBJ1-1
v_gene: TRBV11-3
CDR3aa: ASSLGLSEAF

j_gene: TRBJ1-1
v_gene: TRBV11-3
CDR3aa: ASSLGAGEAF

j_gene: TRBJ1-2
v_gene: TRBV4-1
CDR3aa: ASSQGYRALRGYT

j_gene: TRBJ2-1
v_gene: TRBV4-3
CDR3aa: ASSQASPKDPGLAGGDNEQF

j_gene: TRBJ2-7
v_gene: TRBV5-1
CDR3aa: ASSRTGANYEQY

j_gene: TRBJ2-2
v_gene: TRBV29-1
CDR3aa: SGQVTGELF

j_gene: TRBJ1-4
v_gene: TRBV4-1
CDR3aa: ASSQEFGAPTPNEKLF

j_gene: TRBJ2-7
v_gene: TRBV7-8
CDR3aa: ASSLVDPILWLADYEQY

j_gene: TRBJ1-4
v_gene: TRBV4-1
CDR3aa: ASSHIQDRVGEKLF

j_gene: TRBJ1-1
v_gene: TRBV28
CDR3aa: ASSQPLQGRNTEAF

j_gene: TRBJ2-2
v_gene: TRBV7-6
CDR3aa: ASSLAPSGRANTGELF

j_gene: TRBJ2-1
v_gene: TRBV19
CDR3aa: ATQGPAYYNEQF

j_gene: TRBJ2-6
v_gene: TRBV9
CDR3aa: ASSVEGGMSSGANVLT

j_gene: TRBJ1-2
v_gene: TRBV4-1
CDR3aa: ASSQEFLGQDYGYT

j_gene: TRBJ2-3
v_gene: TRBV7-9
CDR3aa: ASSFIRGQGRGTDTQY

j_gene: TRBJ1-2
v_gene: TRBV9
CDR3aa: ASSTNAGPDYGYT

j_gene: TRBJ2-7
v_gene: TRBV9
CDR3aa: ASGRGGDEQY

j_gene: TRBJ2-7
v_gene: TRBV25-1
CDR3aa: ASSARLAGGYEQY

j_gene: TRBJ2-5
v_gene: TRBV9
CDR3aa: ASSVVPGETQY

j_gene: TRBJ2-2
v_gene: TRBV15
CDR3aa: ATSRDYQGRTSGRANTGELF

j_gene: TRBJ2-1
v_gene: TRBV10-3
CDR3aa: AISETEVGERVWDEQF

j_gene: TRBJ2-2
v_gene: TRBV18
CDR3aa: ASSPRRRSNTGELF

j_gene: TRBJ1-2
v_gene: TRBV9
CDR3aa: ASSVSQSGDNYGYT

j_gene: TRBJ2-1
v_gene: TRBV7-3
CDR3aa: ASSLSGRAGNEQF

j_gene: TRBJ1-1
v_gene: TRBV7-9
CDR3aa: ASSPPQTEAF

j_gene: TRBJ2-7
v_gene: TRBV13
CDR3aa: ASSHLGQGHDEQY

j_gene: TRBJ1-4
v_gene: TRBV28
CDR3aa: ASSFEQGVVLGEKLF

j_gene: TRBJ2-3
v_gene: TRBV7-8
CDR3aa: ASSPYPGTGLSGDTQY

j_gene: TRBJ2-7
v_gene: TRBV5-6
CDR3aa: ASSSTYREAREQY

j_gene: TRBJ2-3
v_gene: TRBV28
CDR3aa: ASSLRGDSTDTQY

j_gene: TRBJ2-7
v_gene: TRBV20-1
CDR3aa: SAGLAGEQY